Listed below are T cell receptor beta chains from one sample, sequenced in a study of cytomegalovirus exposure and HLA in healthy donors. Assay used: immunoSEQ multiplex PCR; TCRdb lists only in-frame clones, some missing. The sample carries about 130,000 clones, under 12% recorded once. Sequences were obtained from PBMCs. The receptors were sampled from a woman under 30 in good health and CMV-seropositive. Both conserved end residues are part of each CDR3. A D gene is named only where the DNA matches it firmly. Expanded clones are given a class, and other clones once, few, many or no size at all.

size,J,D,V,CDR3,DNA
many,TRBJ2-1,.,TRBV6-4,CASSDGLTSSYNEQFF,TGTGCCAGCAGTGACGGACTTACGAGCTCCTACAATGAGCAGTTCTTC
.,TRBJ2-1,TRBD1,TRBV9,CASSPGQGANEQFF,TGTGCCAGCAGCCCCGGACAGGGGGCGAATGAGCAGTTCTTC
few,TRBJ2-3,TRBD1,TRBV30,CAWQRKQGSMDTQYF,TGTGCCTGGCAACGAAAACAGGGGAGCATGGATACGCAGTATTTT
.,TRBJ1-6,.,TRBV29-1,CSVRSQMGSPLHF,TGCAGCGTTCGTTCCCAGATGGGCTCACCCCTCCACTTT
few,TRBJ2-7,.,TRBV5-6,CASSRRGLSSYEQYF,TGTGCCAGCAGCAGGAGGGGTTTAAGCTCCTACGAGCAGTACTTC
few,TRBJ2-3,TRBD2,TRBV5-4,CASSPGLEEYF,TGTGCCAGCAGCCCGGGACTAGAGGAGTATTTT
.,TRBJ2-3,.,TRBV9,CASSVVQGLGTDTQYF,TGTGCCAGCAGCGTTGTCCAGGGGTTGGGCACAGATACGCAGTATTTT
.,TRBJ2-1,TRBD2,TRBV6-4,CASSVAGGVYNEQFF,TGTGCCAGCAGTGTCGCGGGAGGGGTCTACAATGAGCAGTTCTTC
.,TRBJ1-1,TRBD1,TRBV30,CAWSVTGVSEAFF,TGTGCCTGGAGTGTAACAGGGGTCAGTGAAGCTTTCTTT
few,TRBJ1-4,.,TRBV5-1,CASSSPDSEKLFF,TGCGCCAGCAGCTCACCGGACAGTGAAAAACTGTTTTTT
.,TRBJ1-2,.,TRBV2,CASTWGRERGGYTF,TGTGCCAGCACGTGGGGCAGGGAACGGGGGGGCTACACCTTC
few,TRBJ1-1,.,TRBV5-1,CASSLGGMNTEAFF,TGCGCCAGCAGCTTGGGAGGCATGAACACTGAAGCTTTCTTT
few,TRBJ2-7,TRBD1,TRBV28,CASSPPDRGYEQYF,TGTGCCAGCAGTCCACCGGACAGGGGCTACGAGCAGTACTTC
few,TRBJ1-3,.,TRBV15,CATSRGQAGNTIYF,TGTGCCACCAGCAGAGGACAGGCTGGAAACACCATATATTTT
once,TRBJ2-1,TRBD2,TRBV19,CASSIVSGSSYNEQFF,TGTGCCAGTAGTATAGTTAGCGGGAGTTCCTACAATGAGCAGTTCTTC
.,TRBJ1-1,.,TRBV19,CASSVYRVSNTEAFF,TGTGCCAGTAGTGTCTACAGGGTGTCGAACACTGAAGCTTTCTTT
.,TRBJ2-7,.,TRBV11-2,CASSQTGGYYEQYF,TGTGCCAGCAGCCAAACCGGTGGTTACTACGAGCAGTACTTC
.,TRBJ1-5,.,TRBV6-6,CASSYSPGNQPQHF,TGTGCCAGCAGTTACTCGCCAGGCAATCAGCCCCAGCATTTT
.,TRBJ2-2,.,TRBV30,CAWKGEPNTGELFF,TGTGCCTGGAAGGGGGAGCCGAACACCGGGGAGCTGTTTTTT
few,TRBJ2-1,.,TRBV4-1,CASSHPLERDEQFF,TGCGCCAGCAGCCATCCTCTCGAGAGAGATGAGCAGTTCTTC
.,TRBJ2-3,TRBD1,TRBV29-1,CSVGKGTGGDTQYF,TGCAGCGTTGGTAAAGGGACAGGGGGAGATACGCAGTATTTT
.,TRBJ2-3,TRBD2,TRBV11-2,CASSPGTSNADTQYF,TGTGCCAGCAGCCCCGGGACTAGCAACGCAGATACGCAGTATTTT
.,TRBJ1-5,.,TRBV4-2,CASSPRQEDNQPQHF,TGTGCCAGCAGCCCTAGACAGGAGGACAATCAGCCCCAGCATTTT
few,TRBJ2-1,.,TRBV28,CASLGAGLQEQFF,TGTGCCAGCTTGGGAGCTGGTCTTCAGGAGCAGTTCTTC
few,TRBJ2-7,.,TRBV6-1,CASSETPYGVRDEQYF,TGTGCCAGCAGTGAAACTCCCTACGGAGTCCGAGACGAGCAGTACTTC
few,TRBJ2-1,TRBD2,TRBV27,CASSLRREGIYNEQFF,TGTGCCAGCAGTTTAAGGCGGGAGGGGATCTACAATGAGCAGTTCTTC
.,TRBJ2-7,.,TRBV19,CASSRGAGYEQYF,TGTGCCAGTAGTCGGGGGGCGGGGTACGAGCAGTACTTC
few,TRBJ1-2,.,TRBV6-5,CASRPRTDSYGYTF,TGTGCCAGCAGGCCCCGGACAGACAGCTATGGCTACACCTTC